This T cell receptor (beta chain) was recovered during a study of blood T cells in healthy people across ages. Comments on this clonotype: Its antigen is unknown.

Donors ranged from roughly 6 to 95 years old and were healthy Caucasians in Russia. General study results and limits: PBMCs that were unsorted prevented a conclusive naive versus antigen-experienced comparison. Per million T cells, the diversity of TCR beta decreased roughly linearly as age advanced.

The V end lost 1 base, the J end lost 8 bases, and 15 bases lay between the germline ends. The CDR3 runs 16 residues. The V gene's germline CDR1 is MNHEY and CDR2 SVGAGI. Through a sample-barcoded 5' primer and a J-beta primer mix, a second PCR was run for roughly 7 to 11 cycles. Every sample returned 2.5 million or more CDR3-containing paired-end reads. MiXCR was run by TCRdb on the 5' RACE reads, yielding one entry per CDR3 protein. The table lists roughly 1,300,000 distinct CDR3 sequences, roughly 60% of them singletons. The rearrangement joins TRBV6-5 to TRBJ2-6; possibly TRBD2 for D (5 bases). The sample comprised blood. This TCR was recovered from a man aged 18-30 years in good health. Written as DNA, the CDR3 is TGTGCCAGCAGTTACTGGGGTTCGGCCGGGACCAACGTCCTGACTTTC. Its protein is CASSYWGSAGTNVLTF.